A selection of T cell receptor beta chains follows, all from one sample in a study of blood T cells in healthy people across ages. Via MiXCR, TCRdb re-called the 5' RACE reads, giving one row per CDR3 protein. The sample lists fewer than 650,000 distinct CDR3 sequences, roughly a quarter occurring once. The data were also submitted as part of a second study, on T cells of mothers and their children.

Sample: blood. These receptors were collected from a boy between 2 and 10 years old in good health. The CDR3 runs from the conserved cysteine through the conserved F or W. Not every row has a clone size; where given, it reads once, few, many or a size class.

V gene,clone size,CDR3 protein
TRBV5-5,once,CASSSMRGTDTQYF
TRBV4-1,NA,CASSQVWTGGTGELFF
TRBV6-5,NA,CASSYSGARGDAFF
TRBV29-1,once,CSVVGGPDTQYF
TRBV10-3,few,CAISRDRGETQYF
TRBV9,NA,CASSAGTSGGATQETQYF
TRBV7-9,NA,CASSTFRATEAFF
TRBV9,NA,CASSSQGARSGYTF
TRBV2,NA,CASEPGTPTFGETQYF
TRBV6-5,NA,CASSYSRVKEWGTEAFF
TRBV12-3/TRBV12-4,NA,CASSHPGVGETQYF
TRBV6-1,NA,CASTRQGSQTQYF